A selection of T cell receptor beta chains follows, all from one sample in a study of vaccination and CD4 T cells after COVID-19. TCRdb reanalysed the PCR reads using MiXCR and keeps one entry per CDR3 protein. This table has about 13,000 distinct CDR3 sequences, about two fifths appearing once. The antigens for these receptors are not known. Sample: CD4+ T cells from blood, cultured in vitro. These receptors were taken from a human donor who had recovered from COVID-19. CDR3s include the opening cysteine and the closing phenylalanine or tryptophan. The D gene is left open where the match is weak. A clone size is listed for some rows: how often the clone was seen (once, few, many), or a class if it is expanded.

TRBV6-1,TRBJ2-7,NA,NA,CASSPRGGGYEQYF,TGTGCCAGCAGCCCCAGGGGGGGCGGGTACGAGCAGTACTTC
TRBV20-1,TRBJ1-2,NA,NA,CSARDTGQTIYGYTF,TGCAGTGCTAGAGATACCGGACAGACAATCTATGGCTACACCTTC
TRBV4-1,TRBJ2-3,TRBD2,NA,CASSLGGTRTDTQYF,TGCGCCAGCAGCCTCGGGGGGACCCGCACAGATACGCAGTATTTT
TRBV20-1,TRBJ2-7,TRBD2,NA,CSANPGVAGGYEQYF,TGCAGTGCTAACCCGGGAGTAGCGGGAGGGTACGAGCAGTACTTC
TRBV2,TRBJ1-6,TRBD1,NA,CASRGTGGANSPLHF,TGTGCCAGCAGGGGGACAGGGGGCGCAAATTCACCCCTCCACTTT
TRBV7-9,TRBJ1-1,NA,NA,CASSLVSGPPTEAFF,TGTGCCAGCAGCTTAGTATCGGGACCCCCCACTGAAGCTTTCTTT
TRBV24-1,TRBJ1-2,TRBD1,NA,CATSAGQGLNGYTF,TGTGCCACCAGTGCGGGACAGGGATTAAATGGCTACACCTTC
TRBV7-9,TRBJ2-3,NA,NA,CASSPARVETDTQYF,TGTGCCAGCAGCCCAGCACGGGTCGAGACAGATACGCAGTATTTT
TRBV4-1,TRBJ1-2,NA,NA,CASSQDPNPPYGYTF,TGCGCCAGCAGCCAAGATCCCAACCCCCCCTATGGCTACACCTTC
TRBV6-1,TRBJ2-3,NA,NA,CASSPLANTDTQYF,TGTGCCAGCAGTCCGCTAGCGAACACAGATACGCAGTATTTT
TRBV5-1,TRBJ2-1,NA,NA,CASSFPLGNEQFF,TGCGCCAGCAGCTTTCCTTTAGGGAATGAGCAGTTCTTC
TRBV6-4,TRBJ2-2,TRBD2,NA,CASSEGAGGYTGELFF,TGTGCCAGCAGTGAAGGAGCGGGAGGATACACCGGGGAGCTGTTTTTT
TRBV7-9,TRBJ2-3,TRBD2,NA,CASSLAVLAGEDTQYF,TGTGCCAGCAGCTTAGCGGTTCTAGCGGGAGAAGATACGCAGTATTTT
TRBV6-2/TRBV6-3,TRBJ2-6,NA,NA,CASNNPGLAGANVLTF,TGTGCCAGCAATAACCCAGGGCTGGCTGGGGCCAACGTCCTGACTTTC
TRBV7-8,TRBJ2-4,TRBD1,NA,CASSPTTGTPGAKNIQYF,TGTGCCAGCAGCCCAACGACAGGGACCCCTGGGGCCAAAAACATTCAGTACTTC
TRBV19,TRBJ2-6,NA,NA,CASHFSSGANVLTF,TGTGCCAGCCATTTCAGCTCTGGGGCCAACGTCCTGACTTTC
TRBV12-3/TRBV12-4,TRBJ2-5,NA,few,CASSLTRRTQYF,TGTGCCAGCAGTTTAACTCGGCGTACCCAGTACTTC
TRBV5-1,TRBJ2-2,NA,NA,CASSRSETNTGELFF,TGCGCCAGCAGCCGGTCTGAAACGAACACCGGGGAGCTGTTTTTT
TRBV6-1,TRBJ1-2,NA,NA,CASSEAGGSYGYTF,TGTGCCAGCAGTGAAGCAGGGGGGAGCTATGGCTACACCTTC
TRBV7-7,TRBJ2-2,TRBD1,NA,CASSLGQGNTGELFF,TGTGCCAGCAGCTTAGGACAGGGGAACACCGGGGAGCTGTTTTTT
TRBV5-4,TRBJ2-2,NA,NA,CASTVQASDTGELFF,TGTGCCAGCACCGTACAGGCTTCGGACACCGGGGAGCTGTTTTTT
TRBV11-2,TRBJ2-6,NA,NA,CASSLVGGTGANVLTF,TGTGCCAGCAGCTTAGTCGGAGGGACTGGGGCCAACGTCCTGACTTTC
TRBV20-1,TRBJ1-3,NA,NA,CSTMWGPGNTIYF,TGCAGCACTATGTGGGGTCCTGGAAACACCATATATTTT
TRBV19,TRBJ1-2,NA,NA,CASSGLGSDGYTF,TGTGCCAGTAGCGGACTAGGATCCGATGGCTACACCTTC
TRBV6-2/TRBV6-3,TRBJ2-1,NA,NA,CASNKGALPNNEQFF,TGTGCCAGCAACAAAGGGGCGCTACCGAACAATGAGCAGTTCTTC
TRBV6-4,TRBJ2-7,TRBD1,few,CASSDSNVGRGRYEQYF,TGTGCCAGCAGTGACTCGAACGTTGGCAGGGGGAGATACGAGCAGTACTTC
TRBV2,TRBJ2-4,TRBD1,few,CASSTGQGNIQYF,TGTGCCAGCAGTACGGGACAGGGGAACATTCAGTACTTC
TRBV5-1,TRBJ2-7,TRBD1,few,CASRTGQGYEQYF,TGCGCCAGCAGGACTGGACAGGGCTACGAGCAGTACTTC
TRBV5-1,TRBJ1-2,NA,few,CASSLQHGGQDGYTF,TGCGCCAGCAGCTTGCAGCATGGGGGGCAGGATGGCTACACCTTC
TRBV6-2/TRBV6-3,TRBJ2-2,NA,NA,CASSLSGVTGELFF,TGTGCCAGCTCCCTAAGTGGGGTTACCGGGGAGCTGTTTTTT
TRBV3-1,TRBJ2-1,NA,NA,CASSQLLSTYNEQFF,TGTGCCAGCAGCCAACTACTTTCCACCTACAATGAGCAGTTCTTC
TRBV18,TRBJ1-2,TRBD1,NA,CASSPKEGTGDYGYTF,TGTGCCAGCTCCCCTAAAGAAGGGACAGGAGACTATGGCTACACCTTC
TRBV10-2,TRBJ2-7,TRBD1,NA,CASRGTGTGIYEQYF,TGCGCCAGCAGGGGAACCGGGACAGGGATCTACGAGCAGTACTTC
TRBV6-1,TRBJ1-1,NA,few,CASSLTEPNTEAFF,TGTGCCAGCAGTCTGACAGAACCTAACACTGAAGCTTTCTTT
TRBV12-3/TRBV12-4,TRBJ1-2,TRBD1,NA,CASSPGGNGYTF,TGTGCCAGCAGCCCAGGGGGCAATGGCTACACCTTC
TRBV7-9,TRBJ2-1,TRBD1,NA,CASRPTGGFNNEQFF,TGTGCCAGCAGGCCCACAGGGGGGTTTAACAATGAGCAGTTCTTC
TRBV3-1,TRBJ1-5,NA,NA,CASSPFKYNQPQHF,TGTGCCAGCAGCCCTTTCAAGTACAATCAGCCCCAGCATTTT
TRBV5-4,TRBJ2-3,TRBD2,NA,CASSPWTSGRGDTQYF,TGTGCCAGCAGCCCCTGGACTAGCGGGAGGGGAGATACGCAGTATTTT
TRBV28,TRBJ1-5,NA,few,CAHQGRNQPQHF,TGTGCCCACCAGGGGCGAAATCAGCCCCAGCATTTT
TRBV20-1,TRBJ2-2,TRBD2,few,CSARRTSNTGELFF,TGCAGTGCTAGACGGACTAGCAACACCGGGGAGCTGTTTTTT
TRBV27,TRBJ1-1,NA,few,CASSLQGNTEAFF,TGTGCCAGCAGTTTACAGGGGAACACTGAAGCTTTCTTT
TRBV11-2,TRBJ2-5,TRBD1,NA,CASSQLDRGGETQYF,TGTGCCAGCAGCCAACTAGACAGGGGGGGAGAGACCCAGTACTTC
TRBV9,TRBJ2-7,NA,NA,CASSVDTPGYEQYF,TGTGCCAGCAGCGTAGACACGCCTGGGTACGAGCAGTACTTC
TRBV7-3,TRBJ2-3,NA,NA,CASSLWSGSTDTQYF,TGTGCCAGCAGCTTGTGGAGCGGGAGCACAGATACGCAGTATTTT
TRBV11-2,TRBJ2-3,NA,NA,CASTPQDTQYF,TGTGCCAGCACACCTCAAGATACGCAGTATTTT
TRBV7-2,TRBJ1-2,TRBD1,NA,CASSLAGTAYGYTF,TGTGCCAGCAGCTTAGCCGGGACAGCTTATGGCTACACCTTC
TRBV12-5,TRBJ2-5,NA,NA,CASTNLGAQETQYF,TGTGCTAGTACGAATTTGGGGGCCCAAGAGACCCAGTACTTC
TRBV20-1,TRBJ2-5,TRBD2,NA,CSAKSERGVQETQYF,TGCAGTGCTAAGAGTGAGCGGGGGGTCCAAGAGACCCAGTACTTC
TRBV2,TRBJ1-1,NA,few,CASSEPPGMNTEAFF,TGTGCCAGCAGTGAGCCTCCAGGGATGAACACTGAAGCTTTCTTT
TRBV30,TRBJ1-5,TRBD1,NA,CAWSTTGEQPQHF,TGTGCCTGGAGTACTACAGGGGAACAGCCCCAGCATTTT
TRBV11-2,TRBJ2-1,NA,NA,CASSSFRSYNEQFF,TGTGCCAGCAGCTCCTTCCGGAGCTACAATGAGCAGTTCTTC
TRBV12-3/TRBV12-4,TRBJ2-7,TRBD1,NA,CASSSRQGTREQYF,TGTGCCAGCAGTTCCCGACAGGGAACGAGGGAGCAGTACTTC
TRBV29-1,TRBJ1-5,NA,few,CSGGQGSNQPQHF,TGCAGCGGGGGGCAGGGTAGCAATCAGCCCCAGCATTTT
TRBV20-1,TRBJ2-3,TRBD2,NA,CSAPQRERGTDTQYF,TGCAGTGCTCCTCAGCGGGAGAGGGGCACAGATACGCAGTATTTT
TRBV4-2,TRBJ2-2,NA,large,CASRQGRQETGELFF,TGTGCCAGCAGACAAGGACGGCAAGAGACCGGGGAGCTGTTTTTT